These 30 T cell receptor beta chains were all obtained from the same sample, sequenced in a study of graft-versus-host responses after intestinal transplantation. These receptors have no known antigen. The assay was immunoSEQ multiplex PCR, and TCRdb's table has in-frame clones only and misses some. The sample comprises tens of thousands of clones, roughly four fifths of which are singletons, and about a sixth rests with the top ten. The sequences come from unstimulated CD8+ T cells sorted from spleen or lymph node cells, collected before intestinal transplant. These receptors were obtained from a human donor who received an intestinal transplant.

The rearrangement links TRBV11-2 to TRBJ2-3; 8 bases align to TRBD2. This CDR3 spans 19 amino acids. Germline V CDR1 and CDR2: SGHAT, FQNNGV. V was clipped by 5 bases and J by 0 bases; unmatched bases: 16. The CDR3 region has the DNA TGTGCCAGCAGCCCCTACCCCCGGGGGGCTAGCGGGAGCACAGATACGCAGTATTTT. It translates to CASSPYPRGASGSTDTQYF.

The chain uses TRBV27 and TRBJ2-1; perhaps TRBD2 as D (5 bases). The germline CDR1 and CDR2 sequences are MNHEY and SMNVEV (reference sequence). The CDR3 is made up of 12 amino acids. The V and J ends lost 6 bases and 4 bases respectively, with 7 bases between them. This CDR3 is CASSGGYNEQFF. In DNA, the CDR3 is TGTGCCAGCAGCGGAGGATACAATGAGCAGTTCTTC.

This chain connects TRBV27 to TRBJ1-5; the D gene is possibly TRBD1 (5 bases). The germline gives CDR1 MNHEY, CDR2 SMNVEV (reference sequence). With 6 bases removed from V and 2 bases from J, the gap between germline ends came to 14 bases. This CDR3 spans 15 amino acids. The CDR3 region has the DNA TGTGCCAGCAGGGAGAGGCAGGGTCGCAATCAGCCCCAGCATTTT. It translates to CASRERQGRNQPQHF.

The rearrangement links TRBV27 to TRBJ1-1; D gene ambiguous. Germline CDR1 MNHEY, CDR2 SMNVEV (reference sequence). This CDR3 region has 14 residues. V shed 3 bases and J shed 2 bases, with 10 bases lying between them. The DNA of the CDR3 is TGTGCCAGCAGTTTCGGTATGGATAACACTGAAGCTTTCTTT. Its translation is CASSFGMDNTEAFF.

The chain carries TRBV19 and TRBJ2-3; 9 nucleotides match TRBD1. Germline assignment: CDR1 LNHDA and CDR2 SQIVND (reference sequence). This CDR3 is built from 15 residues. The V and J ends lost 5 bases and 1 base, in that order; junction bases with no gene match: 4. The CDR3 protein is CASSSRTGGTDTQYF. CDR3 bases: TGTGCCAGTAGTTCTCGGACAGGGGGCACAGATACGCAGTATTTT.

V is TRBV2 and J is TRBJ2-1; TRBD1 is a possible D gene (6 bases). Germline-derived CDR1 and CDR2 are SNHLY and FYNNEI. Trimming cost V 6 bases and J 4 bases, with 16 bases left between them. The CDR3 runs to 15 residues. Written as DNA, the CDR3 is TGTGCCAGCAGCCCCTCCGGGACAATGTACAATGAGCAGTTCTTC. Its translation: CASSPSGTMYNEQFF.

In regard to this clone: This CDR3 is missing its conserved last phenylalanine or tryptophan, likely due to a read error. The rearrangement joins TRBV27 to TRBJ2-7; D gene unclear. Trimming took 0 bases from V and 2 from J, leaving 5 bases between them. Germline V gives CDR1 MNHEY, CDR2 SMNVEV (reference sequence). The CDR3 totals 13 residues. DNA of the CDR3: TGTGCCAGCAGTTTATCATCGACCTACGAGCAGTACCTC. Its protein product is CASSLSSTYEQYL.

The chain has TRBV2 and TRBJ1-2, with D tentatively TRBD1 (5 bases). Germline CDR1 is SNHLY and CDR2 is FYNNEI. Trimming left V 6 bases short and J 5 bases short, with 13 bases between. This CDR3 comprises 13 residues. The CDR3 bases are TGTGCCAGCAGGGTCAGGGTAGGGTATGGCTACACCTTC. This codes for CASRVRVGYGYTF.

V usage is TRBV30 and J usage is TRBJ2-4; 7 bases align to TRBD1. CDR3 length: 16 amino acids. J gave up 0 bases and V 0 bases, and 5 bases lay outside the gene matches. Per germline, CDR1 GTSNPN and CDR2 SVGIG (reference sequence). CDR3 nucleotides: TGTGCCTGGAGTGTCGAGGGGGCGATAGCCAAAAACATTCAGTACTTC. Its protein product is CAWSVEGAIAKNIQYF.

J is TRBJ2-7 and V is TRBV5-6; 7 nucleotides align to TRBD1. J gave up 2 bases and V 4 bases, and 6 bases lay outside the gene matches. Germline-derived CDR1 and CDR2 are SGHDT and YYEEEE. The CDR3 length is 14 residues. The CDR3 DNA follows: TGTGCCAGCAGCCCTGAGACAGGGACCTACGAGCAGTACTTC. It encodes CASSPETGTYEQYF. Based on the CDR3 plus reference TRBV5-6 and TRBJ2-7, the full variable domain is DAGVTQSPTHLIKTRGQQVTLRCSPKSGHDTVSWYQQALGQGPQFIFQYYEEEERQRGNFPDRFSGHQFPNYSSELNVNALLLGDSALYLCASSPETGTYEQYFGPGTRLTVT.

V and J are TRBV10-3 and TRBJ2-7; 7 nucleotides match TRBD1. V trimming: 5 bases; J trimming: 3 bases; junction bases outside the gene matches: 31. The CDR3 totals 22 residues. CDR1 is ENHRY and CDR2 is SYGVKD in the germline V gene. CDR3 DNA: TGTGCCATCAGTTTTTACAGACAGGGTTGGAGTCCCCCACTACGTCGCTACTACGAGCAGTACTTC. It codes for CAISFYRQGWSPPLRRYYEQYF.

The V gene is TRBV5-5, the J gene TRBJ2-7; 7 nucleotides align to TRBD1. In germline, CDR1 is SGHKS, CDR2 YYEKEE (reference sequence). With 3 bases clipped from V and 3 bases from J, the junction kept 18 bases outside the gene matches. The CDR3 has 18 residues. CDR3 nucleotide sequence: TGTGCCAGCAGCTCTACCCCAATCGACAGGGAATTAGTCTACGAGCAGTACTTC. Its translation is CASSSTPIDRELVYEQYF. Supplemented by reference TRBV5-5 and TRBJ2-7, the full variable domain reads DAGVTQSPTHLIKTRGQQVTLRCSPISGHKSVSWYQQVLGQGPQFIFQYYEKEERGRGNFPDRFSARQFPNYSSELNVNALLLGDSALYLCASSSTPIDRELVYEQYFGPGTRLTVT.

The V call is TRBV27, the J call TRBJ1-2; 9 nucleotides align to TRBD1. V trimming: 6 bases; J trimming: 3 bases; junction bases outside the gene matches: 5. CDR3 length: 14 residues. Germline V gene data show CDR1 as MNHEY and CDR2 as SMNVEV (reference sequence). This CDR3 reads CASSSRTGDYGYTF. DNA for the CDR3: TGTGCCAGCAGCTCCCGGACAGGGGACTATGGCTACACCTTC.

V gene TRBV2 combines with J gene TRBJ1-1, with D perhaps matching TRBD1 (5 bases). V dropped 1 base and J dropped 5 bases, with 14 bases sitting between them. This CDR3 region has 15 residues. CDR1 is SNHLY and CDR2 is FYNNEI in the germline V gene. This chain's CDR3 is CASSEVGGEGTEAFF. The DNA of the CDR3 is TGTGCCAGCAGTGAAGTCGGGGGAGAAGGAACTGAAGCTTTCTTT.

This chain links TRBV6-5 with TRBJ2-7; maybe TRBD2 (5 bases). CDR1 MNHEY and CDR2 SVGAGI come from the germline V gene. The CDR3 runs 14 residues. V was pared by 0 bases and J by 4 bases, with 10 bases between. CDR3 protein: CASSYSMGSYEQYF. CDR3 DNA: TGTGCCAGCAGTTACTCGATGGGGAGTTACGAGCAGTACTTC.

This chain uses TRBV7-8 with TRBJ2-5; TRBD1 might be the D (6 bases). Trimming left V 4 bases short and J 2 bases short, with 14 bases between. Germline V CDR1 and CDR2: SGHVS, FQNEAQ. This CDR3 has 15 amino acids. CDR3 nucleotide sequence: TGTGCCAGCAGCTCCCCCCCGGACAGACAAGAGACCCAGTACTTC. This translates into CASSSPPDRQETQYF.

In DNA, the CDR3 is TGCGCCAGCAGTGGAGGGAACGAGCAGTACTTC. It encodes CASSGGNEQYF. The V call is TRBV10-1, the J call TRBJ2-7; tentatively, D is TRBD2 (5 bases). The germline CDR1 and CDR2 sequences are WNHNN and SYGVQD (reference sequence). This CDR3 comprises 11 residues. V dropped 4 bases and J dropped 5 bases, with 6 bases sitting between them.

About this clone: One junction end disagrees with the germline gene, perhaps due to a read error. The chain joins TRBV10-3 to TRBJ2-5, with 8 bases identical to TRBD1. The CDR3 contains 13 residues. In germline, CDR1 is ENHRY, CDR2 SYGVKD. CDR3 sequence (DNA): TGTGCCATAAGTGACAGGGGACAAGAGACCCAGTACTTC. Translation gives CAISDRGQETQYF.

This chain connects TRBV9 to TRBJ2-7, with 13 bases identical to TRBD2. Germline assignment: CDR1 SGDLS and CDR2 YYNGEE. The CDR3 extends over 14 amino acids. Trimming removed 3 bases from V and 4 bases from J; junction bases left unmatched: 1. For the CDR3, the DNA is TGTGCCAGCAGCGCGGGACTAGCGGGGTACGAGCAGTACTTC. Its protein is CASSAGLAGYEQYF.

This chain uses TRBV28 with TRBJ2-4; 11 bases agree with TRBD2. V lost 1 base, J lost 3 bases, and 2 bases stayed unmatched. The CDR3 covers 16 residues. CDR1 is MDHEN, CDR2 SYDVKM, per germline. The CDR3 loop reads CASSLSGTSGKNIQYF. In DNA, the CDR3 is TGTGCCAGCAGTTTATCGGGGACTAGCGGCAAAAACATTCAGTACTTC.

The chain recombines TRBV7-9 with TRBJ2-4, with no clear D. This CDR3 has 16 amino acids. The V gene lost 4 bases and the J gene lost 0 bases, with 13 bases spanning the gap. Per the germline V gene, CDR1 is SEHNR and CDR2 is FQNEAQ (reference sequence). DNA of the CDR3: TGTGCCAGCAGCTCGGACCGCGCCCTAGCCAAAAACATTCAGTACTTC. It translates to CASSSDRALAKNIQYF.

The chain has TRBV6-5 and TRBJ2-5; 9 nucleotides line up with TRBD2. Losses at the gene ends were 2 bases for V and 1 base for J; bases not matched to a gene: 2. The germline V gene encodes CDR1 MNHEY and CDR2 SVGAGI. The CDR3 has 15 residues. This CDR3 is CASSYAGGRQETQYF. Written as DNA, the CDR3 is TGTGCCAGCAGTTACGCGGGAGGGCGCCAAGAGACCCAGTACTTC.

V gene TRBV6-5 combines with J gene TRBJ2-2; D is unresolved. The germline V gene encodes CDR1 MNHEY and CDR2 SVGAGI. The CDR3 covers 13 residues. Trimming removed 2 bases at V and 5 bases at J, with 6 bases between. CDR3 coding DNA: TGTGCCAGCAGTTACATATTGACCGGGGAGCTGTTTTTT. This sequence encodes CASSYILTGELFF.

The chain couples TRBV6-5 to TRBJ1-1; 7 bases line up with TRBD1. V trimming: 6 bases; J trimming: 4 bases; junction bases outside the gene matches: 5. The CDR3 is 13 amino acids. Germline values: CDR1 MNHEY, CDR2 SVGAGI. The CDR3 reads CASSRTGITEAFF. CDR3 DNA: TGTGCCAGCAGCAGGACAGGAATCACTGAAGCTTTCTTT.

The chain carries TRBV7-9 and TRBJ2-7; D is uncertain. The germline V gene encodes CDR1 SEHNR and CDR2 FQNEAQ (reference sequence). CDR3 length equals 11 residues. The germline V and J ends were trimmed by 5 bases and 4 bases, with 6 bases remaining between them. The CDR3 reads CASSLRYEQYF. DNA for the CDR3: TGTGCCAGCAGCCTCAGATACGAGCAGTACTTC.

This chain joins TRBV2 and TRBJ1-4; TRBD1 aligns across 11 bases. This CDR3 has 15 residues. Looked up from germline, CDR1 is SNHLY and CDR2 is FYNNEI. The V and J ends lost 5 bases and 8 bases, in that order; junction bases with no gene match: 7. CDR3 bases: TGTGCCAGCAGTTCGGGACAGGGGGTTTCAGAAAAACTGTTTTTT. This gives the protein CASSSGQGVSEKLFF.

The chain employs TRBV5-3 and TRBJ1-5; D is unclear. TRBV5-3 is sorted into the ORF group, with uncertain function. The V and J ends lost 1 base and 7 bases respectively, with 12 bases between them. The CDR3 extends over 14 amino acids. The CDR3 protein is CARSLIRARQPQHF. The CDR3 DNA follows: TGTGCCAGAAGCTTGATCCGAGCTCGGCAGCCCCAGCATTTT.

The J gene is TRBJ2-1, the V gene TRBV6-4; 13 positions match TRBD2. CDR1 and CDR2 from the germline V gene are MRHNA and SNTAGT. The length of the CDR3 is 14 residues. V shed 4 bases, J shed 6 bases, and the junction held 0 bases outside the gene matches. The CDR3 bases are TGTGCCAGCAGTGGGACTAGCGGGAGCAATGAGCAGTTCTTC. Encoded protein: CASSGTSGSNEQFF.

The V gene is TRBV5-6, the J gene TRBJ2-7; possible D gene TRBD2, 6 bases. Trimming took off 0 bases at V and 3 bases at J, with 16 bases between the two ends. This CDR3 region has 16 residues. Germline V lookup: CDR1 SGHDT, CDR2 YYEEEE. This chain's CDR3 is CASSLVGGRMYYEQYF. The CDR3, as DNA: TGTGCCAGCAGCTTGGTTGGTGGGAGGATGTACTACGAGCAGTACTTC.

Only a few counts were recorded for this clone. The genes are TRBV13 and TRBJ2-3; 11 positions agree with TRBD2. The germline V gene has CDR1 PRHDT and CDR2 FYEKMQ (reference sequence). This CDR3 has 15 residues. V shed 6 bases and J 5 bases; nucleotides not matched to a gene: 7. CDR3 loop: CASRPSGGKGDTQYF. The CDR3 DNA is TGTGCCAGCAGGCCTAGCGGGGGGAAGGGAGATACGCAGTATTTT.